Listed below are T cell receptor beta chains from one sample, sequenced in a study of T cells in Graves' hyperthyroidism and ophthalmopathy. TCRdb fed the multiplex PCR reads into MiXCR, producing one record per CDR3 protein. The sample yields about 770,000 distinct CDR3 sequences, over 15% seen once. Sequencing input: blood. The receptors shown here come from a woman in her forties or fifties with Graves' hyperthyroidism that later progressed to Graves' ophthalmopathy. CDR3s include the opening cysteine and the closing phenylalanine or tryptophan. The D gene is left open where the match is weak. Some rows mark clone size as missing; the rest say once, few, many or name a class of expanded clone.

TRBV18	.	TRBD1	TRBJ1-2	TGTGCCAGCTCACCACTGCGGGACAGAGCTAACTATGGCTACACCTTC	CASSPLRDRANYGYTF
TRBV20-1	many	TRBD1	TRBJ1-5	TGCAGTGCTAGAAAACCGGGACAGGAATCTCAGCCCCAGCATTTT	CSARKPGQESQPQHF
TRBV28	many	.	TRBJ2-2	TGTGCCAGCAGACAACTAGGATCCAACACCGGGGAGCTGTTTTTT	CASRQLGSNTGELFF
TRBV6-5	many	.	TRBJ2-7	TGTGCCAGCACCTCTGGGGGTACCTACGAGCAGTACTTC	CASTSGGTYEQYF
TRBV7-8	many	TRBD2	TRBJ2-5	TGTGCCAGCAGCTTAAGGACTAGAACGCCTCAAGAGACCCAGTACTTC	CASSLRTRTPQETQYF
TRBV7-2	few	.	TRBJ1-2	TGTGCCAGCAGCCAATCGGGGACGGGGTATGGCTACACCTTC	CASSQSGTGYGYTF
TRBV20-1	many	TRBD1	TRBJ2-7	TGCAGTGCTAGCACGGGACAGACCTACGAGCAGTACTTC	CSASTGQTYEQYF
TRBV4-1	few	.	TRBJ2-3	TGCGCCAGCAGCCAAGAGAGGGGAACTAGCACAGATACGCAGTATTTT	CASSQERGTSTDTQYF
TRBV25-1	few	TRBD1	TRBJ1-2	TGTGCCAGCAGTGAATGGGACAGGAACTATGGCTACACCTTC	CASSEWDRNYGYTF
TRBV3-1	many	.	TRBJ1-1	TGTGCCAGCAGCCAAGATTTACAGAACACTGAAGCTTTCTTT	CASSQDLQNTEAFF
TRBV3-1	many	TRBD1	TRBJ1-2	TGTGCCAGCAGCCAAACCAATACCGGGACAGGTGGCTACACCTTC	CASSQTNTGTGGYTF
TRBV10-1	.	TRBD2	TRBJ2-7	TGCGCCAGCAGTGAGTCGAAAGCGGGGGGTCTAGAAGAGCAGTACTTC	CASSESKAGGLEEQYF
TRBV18	many	TRBD1	TRBJ1-1	TGTGCCAGCTCACCAATCGGGGACAGGGCCGCTTTCTTT	CASSPIGDRAAFF
TRBV4-2	.	TRBD1	TRBJ1-5	TGTGCCAGCAGCCAAGGAGGGGACAGGGGGCGCCCCCGTGGAGGCCAGCCCCAGCATTTT	CASSQGGDRGRPRGGQPQHF
TRBV3-1	many	.	TRBJ2-2	TGTGCCAGCAGCCAAGTGACCCGGGGTGCCGGGGAGCTGTTTTTT	CASSQVTRGAGELFF
TRBV11-3	many	.	TRBJ1-6	TGTGCCAGCAGCCATAACCCAAATTCACCCCTCCACTTT	CASSHNPNSPLHF
TRBV11-3	many	TRBD1	TRBJ1-1	TGTGCCAGCAGCTTAGGTGGGACAGTACAGAACACTGAAGCTTTCTTT	CASSLGGTVQNTEAFF
TRBV7-9	few	.	TRBJ1-2	TGTGCCAGCAGCTTGGGACTGAGACCCTATGGCTACACCTTC	CASSLGLRPYGYTF
TRBV19	few	.	TRBJ1-1	TGTGCCAGTAGTAAGGGTACAGGGTCGGCTGAAGCTTTCTTT	CASSKGTGSAEAFF
TRBV3-1	many	.	TRBJ1-4	TGTGCCAGCAGCCAAGAGGGTTATAATGAAAAACTGTTTTTT	CASSQEGYNEKLFF
TRBV25-1	.	.	TRBJ1-6	TGTGCCAGCAGTGCTCCAGGGGCCAATTCACCCCTCCACTTT	CASSAPGANSPLHF
TRBV5-1	.	.	TRBJ1-2	TGCGCCAGCAGCTTGGCCTGGGACGTAAACTATGGCTACACCTTC	CASSLAWDVNYGYTF
TRBV18	.	TRBD1	TRBJ1-5	TGTGCCAGCTCGCCACTCGACAGGGATCAGCCCCAGCATTTT	CASSPLDRDQPQHF
TRBV2	many	.	TRBJ2-2	TGTGCCAGCAGTAAAGGGAGGACGAACACCGGGGAGCTGTTTTTT	CASSKGRTNTGELFF
TRBV5-6	many	TRBD1	TRBJ1-2	TGTGCCAGCAGCGCGACAGGGGTCAGCGGCTACACCTTC	CASSATGVSGYTF
TRBV25-1	few	.	TRBJ1-6	TGTGCCAGCAGTGAATCCGGGACGAGAAGTTCACCCCTCCACTTT	CASSESGTRSSPLHF